The entry below describes one T cell receptor (beta chain). Its antigen is unidentified. The CDR3 covers 14 residues. Germline V gene lookup returns CDR1 SNHLY and CDR2 FYNNEI. V was shortened by 11 bases and J by 6 bases, with 22 bases between the two germline ends. Donors were healthy Caucasian individuals from Russia aged roughly 6 to 90. Sample-barcoded 5' priming and a J-beta primer mix drove a second PCR of 7 to 11 cycles. The authors tagged each cDNA molecule using a template-switch adaptor with 12 random nucleotides. One entry per CDR3 protein results from TCRdb running MiXCR on the 5' RACE reads. This table has about a million distinct CDR3 sequences, around two fifths appearing once. These data originate in a study of blood T cells in healthy people across ages. Study findings and constraints: Roughly linearly, TCR beta diversity per million T cells fell as age increased. Donors of long life had a larger count of naive CD4+ cells and greater diversity than aged donors.

The V gene is TRBV2, the J gene TRBJ1-1; a possible D gene is TRBD1 (6 bases). The sequence derives from a man between 18 and 29 years old in good health. Sample: blood. Here the CDR3 reads CAGQEGHTVAEAFF. CDR3 DNA sequence: TGTGCCGGTCAAGAGGGACACACGGTCGCTGAAGCTTTCTTT.